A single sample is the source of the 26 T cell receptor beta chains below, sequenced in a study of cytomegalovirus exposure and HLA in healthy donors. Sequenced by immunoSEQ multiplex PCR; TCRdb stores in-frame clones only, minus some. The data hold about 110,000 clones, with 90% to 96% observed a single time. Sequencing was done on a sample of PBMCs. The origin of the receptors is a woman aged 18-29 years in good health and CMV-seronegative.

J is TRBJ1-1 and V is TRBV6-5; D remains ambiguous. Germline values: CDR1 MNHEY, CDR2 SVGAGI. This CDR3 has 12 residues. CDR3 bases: TGTCCTAAAAAACCGGGGAACACTGAAGCTTTCTTT. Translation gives CPKKPGNTEAFF.

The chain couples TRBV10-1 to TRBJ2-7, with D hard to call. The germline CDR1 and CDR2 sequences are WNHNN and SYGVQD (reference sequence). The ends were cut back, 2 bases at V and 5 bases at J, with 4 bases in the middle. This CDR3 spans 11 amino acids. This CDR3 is CASSEQDEQYF. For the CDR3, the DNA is TGCGCCAGCAGTGAGCAGGACGAGCAGTACTTC.

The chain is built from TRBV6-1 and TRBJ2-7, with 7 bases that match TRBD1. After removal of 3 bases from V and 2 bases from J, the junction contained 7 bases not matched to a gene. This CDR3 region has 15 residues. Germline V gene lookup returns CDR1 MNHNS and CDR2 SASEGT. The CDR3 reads CASSDLGQSTYEQYF. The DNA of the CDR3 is TGTGCCAGCAGTGACCTGGGACAGAGTACCTACGAGCAGTACTTC.

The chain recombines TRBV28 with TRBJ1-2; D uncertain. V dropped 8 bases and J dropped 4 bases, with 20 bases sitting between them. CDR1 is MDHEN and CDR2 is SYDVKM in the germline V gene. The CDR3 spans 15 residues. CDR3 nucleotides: TGTGCCAGCTTTCGCCTGGCGGCCAGCTTCTATGGCTACACCTTC. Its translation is CASFRLAASFYGYTF.

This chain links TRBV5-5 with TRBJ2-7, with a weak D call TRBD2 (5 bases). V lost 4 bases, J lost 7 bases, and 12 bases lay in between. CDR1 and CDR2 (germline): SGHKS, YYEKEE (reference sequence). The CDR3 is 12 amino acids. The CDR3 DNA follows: TGTGCCAGCAGCAAACTAGATTCAGAGCAGTACTTC. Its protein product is CASSKLDSEQYF.

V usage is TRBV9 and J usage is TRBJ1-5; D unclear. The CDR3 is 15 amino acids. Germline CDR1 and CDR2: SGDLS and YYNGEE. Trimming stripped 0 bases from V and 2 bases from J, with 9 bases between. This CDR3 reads CASSVGPEGNQPQHF. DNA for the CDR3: TGTGCCAGCAGCGTAGGGCCAGAGGGCAATCAGCCCCAGCATTTT.

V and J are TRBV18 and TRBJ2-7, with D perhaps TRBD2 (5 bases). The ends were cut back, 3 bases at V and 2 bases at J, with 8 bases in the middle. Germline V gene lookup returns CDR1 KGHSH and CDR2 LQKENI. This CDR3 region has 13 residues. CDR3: CASSPGEAYEQYF. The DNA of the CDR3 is TGTGCCAGCTCACCGGGAGAGGCCTACGAGCAGTACTTC.

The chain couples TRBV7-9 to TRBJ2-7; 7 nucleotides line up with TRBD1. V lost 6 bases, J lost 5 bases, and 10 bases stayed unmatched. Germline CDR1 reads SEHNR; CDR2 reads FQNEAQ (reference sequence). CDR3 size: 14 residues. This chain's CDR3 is CASRRGQGKDEQYF. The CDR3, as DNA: TGTGCCAGCAGGAGGGGGCAGGGGAAGGACGAGCAGTACTTC.

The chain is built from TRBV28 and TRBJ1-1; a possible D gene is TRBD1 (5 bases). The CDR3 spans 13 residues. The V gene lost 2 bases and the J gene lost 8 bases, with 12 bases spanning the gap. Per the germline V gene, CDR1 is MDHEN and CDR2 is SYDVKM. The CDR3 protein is CASSLPGAVEAFF. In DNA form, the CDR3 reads TGTGCCAGCAGTTTACCTGGGGCAGTCGAAGCTTTCTTT.

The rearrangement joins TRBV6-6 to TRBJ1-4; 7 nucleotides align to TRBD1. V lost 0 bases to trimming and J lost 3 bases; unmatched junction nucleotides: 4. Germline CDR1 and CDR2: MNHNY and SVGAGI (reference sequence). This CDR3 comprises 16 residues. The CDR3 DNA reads TGTGCCAGCAGTTACTCGTCAGGGGGACCTAATGAAAAACTGTTTTTT. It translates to CASSYSSGGPNEKLFF.

CDR3 DNA sequence: TGTGCCAGCAGCCAAGAGGCTCAGGGCTATGGCTACACCTTC. It is translated as CASSQEAQGYGYTF. The chain recombines TRBV14 with TRBJ1-2, with D perhaps TRBD1 (5 bases). Germline V gene data show CDR1 as SGHDN and CDR2 as FVKESK. Trimming shortened V by 0 bases and J by 4 bases, and 9 bases separated the two germline ends. The CDR3 loop spans 14 amino acids.

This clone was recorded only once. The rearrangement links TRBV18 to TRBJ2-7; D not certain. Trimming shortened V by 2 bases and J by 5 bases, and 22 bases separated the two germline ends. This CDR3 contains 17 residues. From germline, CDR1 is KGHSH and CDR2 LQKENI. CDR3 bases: TGTGCCAGCTCACCAGCCACCGGCCCGGGTATTGGCCACGAGCAGTACTTC. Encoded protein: CASSPATGPGIGHEQYF.

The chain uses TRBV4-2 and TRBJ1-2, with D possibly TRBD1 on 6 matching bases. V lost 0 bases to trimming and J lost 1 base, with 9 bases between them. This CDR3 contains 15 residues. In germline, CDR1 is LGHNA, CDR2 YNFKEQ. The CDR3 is CASSQEDSLNYGYTF. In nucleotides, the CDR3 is TGTGCCAGCAGCCAAGAGGACAGTCTTAACTATGGCTACACCTTC.

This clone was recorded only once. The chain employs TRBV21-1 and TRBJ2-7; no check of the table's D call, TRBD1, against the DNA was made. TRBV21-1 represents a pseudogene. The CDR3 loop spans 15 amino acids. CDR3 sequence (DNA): TGTGCCAGCAGCAAAGATAACAGGGGCTCCTACGAGCAGTACTTC. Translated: CASSKDNRGSYEQYF.

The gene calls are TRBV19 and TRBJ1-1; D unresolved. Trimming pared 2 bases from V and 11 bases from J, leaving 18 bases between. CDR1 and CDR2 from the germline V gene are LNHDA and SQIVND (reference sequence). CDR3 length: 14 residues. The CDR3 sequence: CASSISLGSRGAFF. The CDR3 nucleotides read TGTGCCAGTAGTATATCCTTGGGATCCCGAGGGGCTTTCTTT.

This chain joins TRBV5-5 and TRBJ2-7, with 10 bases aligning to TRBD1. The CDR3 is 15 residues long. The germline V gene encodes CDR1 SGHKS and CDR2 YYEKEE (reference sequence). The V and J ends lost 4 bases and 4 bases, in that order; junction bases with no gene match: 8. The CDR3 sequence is CASSPLTGGVYEQYF. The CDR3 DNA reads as TGTGCCAGCAGCCCCTTGACAGGGGGCGTTTACGAGCAGTACTTC.

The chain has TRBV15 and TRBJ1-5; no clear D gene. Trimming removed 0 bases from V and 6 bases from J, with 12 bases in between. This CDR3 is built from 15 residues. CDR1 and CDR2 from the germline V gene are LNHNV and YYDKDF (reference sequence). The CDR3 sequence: CATSRDVGRSQPQHF. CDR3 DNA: TGTGCCACCAGCAGAGATGTTGGAAGGAGTCAGCCCCAGCATTTT.

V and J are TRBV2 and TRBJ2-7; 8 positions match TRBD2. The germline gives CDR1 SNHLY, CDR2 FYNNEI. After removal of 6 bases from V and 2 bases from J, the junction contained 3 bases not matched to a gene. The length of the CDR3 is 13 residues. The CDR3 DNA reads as TGTGCCAGCAGGCGAGCGGGGGCCTACGAGCAGTACTTC. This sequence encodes CASRRAGAYEQYF.

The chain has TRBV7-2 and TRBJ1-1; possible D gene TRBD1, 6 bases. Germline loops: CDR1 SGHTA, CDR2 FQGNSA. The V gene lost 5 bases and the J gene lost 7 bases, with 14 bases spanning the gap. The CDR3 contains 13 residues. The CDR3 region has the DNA TGTGCCAGCAGCCAAGGACAGATGGGTGAAGCTTTCTTT. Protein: CASSQGQMGEAFF. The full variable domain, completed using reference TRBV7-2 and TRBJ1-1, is GAGVSQSPSNKVTEKGKDVELRCDPISGHTALYWYRQSLGQGLEFLIYFQGNSAPDKSGLPSDRFSAERTGGSVSTLTIQRTQQEDSAVYLCASSQGQMGEAFFGQGTRLTVV.

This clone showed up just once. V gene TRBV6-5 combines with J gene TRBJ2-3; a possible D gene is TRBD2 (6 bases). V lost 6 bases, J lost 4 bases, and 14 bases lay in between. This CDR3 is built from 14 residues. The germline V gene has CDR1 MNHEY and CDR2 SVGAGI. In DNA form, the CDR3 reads TGTGCCAGCAGGCAGACTAGATCCCCAGATACGCAGTATTTT. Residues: CASRQTRSPDTQYF.

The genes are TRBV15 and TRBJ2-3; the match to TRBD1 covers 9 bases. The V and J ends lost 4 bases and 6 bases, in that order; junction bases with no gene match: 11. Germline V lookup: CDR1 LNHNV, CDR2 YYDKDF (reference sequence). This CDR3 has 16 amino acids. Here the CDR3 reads CATSKLPGQGTDTQYF. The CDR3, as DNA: TGTGCCACCAGCAAACTACCGGGACAGGGTACGGATACGCAGTATTTT.

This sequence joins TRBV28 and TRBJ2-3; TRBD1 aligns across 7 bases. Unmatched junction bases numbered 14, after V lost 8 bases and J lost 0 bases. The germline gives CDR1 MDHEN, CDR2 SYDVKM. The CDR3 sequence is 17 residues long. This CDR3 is CASAGGIPELSTDTQYF. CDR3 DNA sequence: TGTGCCAGCGCAGGGGGAATACCCGAACTTAGCACAGATACGCAGTATTTT.

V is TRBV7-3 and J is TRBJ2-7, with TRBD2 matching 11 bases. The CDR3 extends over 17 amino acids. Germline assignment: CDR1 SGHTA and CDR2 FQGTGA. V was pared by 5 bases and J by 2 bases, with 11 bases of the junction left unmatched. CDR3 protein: CASSDGLAGFPAYEQYF. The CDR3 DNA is TGTGCCAGCAGCGACGGACTAGCGGGTTTTCCGGCCTACGAGCAGTACTTC.

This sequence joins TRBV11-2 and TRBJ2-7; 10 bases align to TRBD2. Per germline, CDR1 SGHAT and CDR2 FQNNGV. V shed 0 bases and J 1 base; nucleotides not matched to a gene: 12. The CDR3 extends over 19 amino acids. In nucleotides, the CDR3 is TGTGCCAGCAGCTTAGATACCGCGAGCGGGGGGGCTTATTCCTACGAGCAGTACTTC. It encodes CASSLDTASGGAYSYEQYF.

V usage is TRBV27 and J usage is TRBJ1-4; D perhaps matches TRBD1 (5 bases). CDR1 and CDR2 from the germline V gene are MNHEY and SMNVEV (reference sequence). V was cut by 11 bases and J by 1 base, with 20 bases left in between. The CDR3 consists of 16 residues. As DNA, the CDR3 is TGTGCCCCGGGGGGGTCGGATCTGGAAACTAATGAAAAACTGTTTTTT. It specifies CAPGGSDLETNEKLFF.

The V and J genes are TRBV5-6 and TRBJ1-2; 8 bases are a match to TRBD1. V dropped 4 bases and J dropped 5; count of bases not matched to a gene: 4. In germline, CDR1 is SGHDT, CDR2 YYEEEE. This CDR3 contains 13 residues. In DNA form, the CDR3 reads TGTGCCAGCAGCCCGGACAGGGTTTATGGCTACACCTTC. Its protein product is CASSPDRVYGYTF.